This TCR beta chain was recorded in a study of OX40 agonist ivuxolimab in advanced cancers. The study, taken as a whole, reports: Mean expanded clone counts were higher in CD8+ than CD4+ T cells.

Blood got drawn at baseline, again on cycle 4 day 1, and then on cycle 7 day 1. Profiled with immunoSEQ multiplex PCR; TCRdb holds only in-frame clones, not every one. The sample includes 60,000 to 70,000 clones, approximately 80% seen only once; the top ten take around 1.7%. For this clone: The target antigen is unknown.

Per the germline V gene, CDR1 is SGDLS and CDR2 is YYNGEE. This CDR3 is built from 15 residues. V was clipped by 0 bases and J by 3 bases; unmatched bases: 3. The chain joins TRBV9 to TRBJ1-3; 7 bases are shared with TRBD1. The input for sequencing was CD4+ or CD8+ T cells sorted from blood, taken in a trial of the OX40 agonist ivuxolimab. The receptor comes from an adult with an advanced solid tumor such as melanoma, head and neck, liver or kidney cancer. CDR3 DNA sequence: TGTGCCAGCAGCGTAGAGGCAGGGGGTGGAAACACCATATATTTT. Protein product: CASSVEAGGGNTIYF.